Each of the 23 T cell receptor beta chains below was sequenced from the same sample in a study of CD8 T cells in ankylosing spondylitis. Each CDR3 protein is one row after TCRdb ran MiXCR on the 5' RACE reads. The sample records tens of thousands of distinct CDR3 sequences, around 27% being singletons. The sequencing input was blood, either unsorted or a sorted T cell fraction (not recorded which). These receptor sequences come from a male donor with ankylosing spondylitis or in good health (not recorded which).

The chain joins TRBV7-8 to TRBJ1-4; perhaps TRBD1 as D (5 bases). Germline V gene data show CDR1 as SGHVS and CDR2 as FQNEAQ. Deletions cut 3 bases from V and 3 bases from J, with 11 bases between. The CDR3 is made up of 15 amino acids. The CDR3 DNA reads as TGTGCCAGCAGCTTCTACGGAGGGGCTAATGAAAAACTGTTTTTT. It encodes CASSFYGGANEKLFF.

This clonotype was recorded a few times. The chain combines TRBV5-1 with TRBJ1-1; D remains unclear. The V and J ends lost 2 bases and 4 bases respectively, with 9 bases between them. The CDR3 consists of 13 residues. Germline CDR1 and CDR2: SGHRS and YFSETQ. The CDR3: CASSFSGPTEAFF. CDR3 DNA sequence: TGCGCCAGCAGCTTCTCGGGTCCCACTGAAGCTTTCTTT. The full variable domain, its missing parts supplied by reference TRBV5-1 and TRBJ1-1, is KAGVTQTPRYLIKTRGQQVTLSCSPISGHRSVSWYQQTPGQGLQFLFEYFSETQRNKGNFPGRFSGRQFSNSRSEMNVSTLELGDSALYLCASSFSGPTEAFFGQGTRLTVV.

The chain's CDR3 is CASSEGTRGIFEYF. CDR3 sequence (DNA): TGTGCCAGCAGTGAAGGGACAAGGGGGATTTTTGAGTACTTC. This chain links TRBV2 with TRBJ2-5; tentative D call: TRBD1 (6 bases). The CDR3 runs to 14 residues. With 1 base removed from V and 12 bases from J, the gap between germline ends came to 18 bases. Germline V lookup: CDR1 SNHLY, CDR2 FYNNEI.

CDR3: CASSLGSMGGSPLHF. The CDR3 DNA follows: TGCGCCAGCAGCTTGGGTTCAATGGGTGGTTCACCCCTCCACTTT. The rearrangement uses TRBV5-1 and TRBJ1-6; D remains unclear. This CDR3 is 15 amino acids long. The germline V and J ends were trimmed by 0 bases and 9 bases, with 13 bases remaining between them. Germline values: CDR1 SGHRS, CDR2 YFSETQ. The full variable domain, completed using reference TRBV5-1 and TRBJ1-6, is KAGVTQTPRYLIKTRGQQVTLSCSPISGHRSVSWYQQTPGQGLQFLFEYFSETQRNKGNFPGRFSGRQFSNSRSEMNVSTLELGDSALYLCASSLGSMGGSPLHFGNGTRLTVT.

The table lists this clonotype with a few counts. The gene calls are TRBV7-9 and TRBJ1-2; possibly TRBD1 for D (5 bases). V gave up 3 bases and J gave up 8 bases, with 16 bases separating them. The germline V gene encodes CDR1 SEHNR and CDR2 FQNEAQ (reference sequence). The CDR3 spans 14 residues. CDR3 sequence reads: CASSFGGALRGYTF. The CDR3, as DNA: TGTGCCAGCAGCTTTGGCGGGGCACTTCGGGGCTACACCTTC.

This clonotype was recorded a few times. The rearrangement links TRBV18 to TRBJ2-7; D gene ambiguous. Per germline, CDR1 KGHSH and CDR2 LQKENI. The CDR3 is made up of 12 amino acids. V was clipped by 4 bases and J by 2 bases, with 6 bases between them. CDR3 DNA sequence: TGTGCCAGCTCACTCCGGACCTACGAGCAGTACTTC. This translates into CASSLRTYEQYF.

This clonotype was detected a few times. The chain employs TRBV20-1 and TRBJ2-1; the match to TRBD2 covers 12 bases. With 5 bases clipped from V and 0 bases from J, the junction kept 2 bases outside the gene matches. The length of the CDR3 is 15 residues. The V gene's germline CDR1 is DFQATT and CDR2 SNEGSKA (reference sequence). CDR3: CSAPTSGGSYNEQFF. The DNA for the CDR3 is TGCAGTGCTCCGACTAGCGGGGGCTCCTACAATGAGCAGTTCTTC.

The table lists this clonotype with many counts. This rearrangement joins TRBV29-1 to TRBJ1-5; tentative D call: TRBD1 (5 bases). Germline V gene lookup returns CDR1 SQVTM and CDR2 ANQGSEA. V was clipped by 4 bases and J by 1 base, with 14 bases between them. This CDR3 contains 15 residues. Here the CDR3 DNA reads TGCAGCGTTGTTTACCTCGGGGGAAGCAATCAGCCCCAGCATTTT. Its translation is CSVVYLGGSNQPQHF. The full variable domain, completed using reference TRBV29-1 and TRBJ1-5, is SAVISQKPSRDICQRGTSLTIQCQVDSQVTMMFWYRQQPGQSLTLIATANQGSEATYESGFVIDKFPISRPNLTFSTLTVSNMSPEDSSIYLCSVVYLGGSNQPQHFGDGTRLSIL.

V usage is TRBV12-3 or TRBV12-4 and J usage is TRBJ1-5, with a weak D call TRBD1 (6 bases). The V and J ends lost 2 bases and 6 bases respectively, with 32 bases between them. The CDR3 is made up of 21 amino acids. Here the CDR3 reads CASSLRAVGDTKSVIGQPQHF. CDR3 sequence (DNA): TGTGCCAGCAGTTTAAGGGCGGTCGGGGACACTAAGTCGGTAATAGGTCAGCCCCAGCATTTT.

This clonotype was seen more than once but under ten times. The V gene is TRBV20-1, the J gene TRBJ1-4, with a tentative D call TRBD1 (5 bases). V dropped 0 bases and J dropped 3 bases, with 11 bases sitting between them. Germline V gene data show CDR1 as DFQATT and CDR2 as SNEGSKA (reference sequence). The CDR3 is made up of 15 amino acids. CDR3 sequence (DNA): TGCAGTGCTAGAGATTCTCAGGGAGCTAATGAAAAACTGTTTTTT. Translated: CSARDSQGANEKLFF.

The table lists this clonotype with a few counts. This chain uses TRBV5-1 with TRBJ1-2; no firm D call. The CDR3 spans 12 residues. V was trimmed by 1 base and J by 6 bases, leaving 7 bases between them. From germline, CDR1 is SGHRS and CDR2 YFSETQ. The CDR3 sequence is CASSLLADGYTF. CDR3 nucleotide sequence: TGCGCCAGCAGCTTGTTGGCAGATGGCTACACCTTC.

This chain uses TRBV7-2 with TRBJ2-2, with a weak D call TRBD1 (5 bases). Germline lookup yields CDR1 SGHTA and CDR2 FQGNSA. The CDR3 loop spans 14 amino acids. Trimming pared 4 bases from V and 5 bases from J, leaving 11 bases between. CDR3: CASSSKGVTGELFF. For the CDR3, the DNA is TGTGCCAGCAGCTCCAAAGGGGTTACCGGGGAGCTGTTTTTT.

This CDR3 is CASSGTGDTEAFF. The CDR3 DNA reads as TGCGCCAGCTCCGGGACAGGGGACACTGAAGCTTTCTTT. The chain combines TRBV5-1 with TRBJ1-1, with 10 positions matching TRBD1. CDR1 and CDR2 (germline): SGHRS, YFSETQ. The CDR3 is 13 amino acids. The ends lost 7 bases at V and 3 bases at J; junction bases unmatched: 3.

This chain links TRBV5-5 with TRBJ1-1; 8 bases fit TRBD1. The germline V gene has CDR1 SGHKS and CDR2 YYEKEE (reference sequence). CDR3 length equals 15 residues. V lost 2 bases to trimming and J lost 1 base; unmatched junction nucleotides: 4. This CDR3 is CASSFPGTGNTEAFF. The CDR3 DNA follows: TGTGCCAGCAGCTTCCCCGGGACAGGGAACACTGAAGCTTTCTTT.

The J gene is TRBJ1-2, the V gene TRBV5-1; TRBD1 aligns across 12 bases. This CDR3 spans 15 amino acids. Germline V gene data show CDR1 as SGHRS and CDR2 as YFSETQ. V lost 2 bases and J lost 6; bases outside the gene matches: 5. This chain's CDR3 is CASSFSGTGGDGYTF. The CDR3 region has the DNA TGCGCCAGCAGCTTCTCCGGGACAGGGGGCGATGGCTACACCTTC. The variable domain in full, completed from reference TRBV5-1 and TRBJ1-2, reads KAGVTQTPRYLIKTRGQQVTLSCSPISGHRSVSWYQQTPGQGLQFLFEYFSETQRNKGNFPGRFSGRQFSNSRSEMNVSTLELGDSALYLCASSFSGTGGDGYTFGSGTRLTVV.

This clonotype was picked up a small number of times. The J gene is TRBJ1-4, the V gene TRBV7-9; 8 bases match TRBD1. The germline V gene encodes CDR1 SEHNR and CDR2 FQNEAQ (reference sequence). There are 16 residues in the CDR3. The ends lost 5 bases at V and 8 bases at J; junction bases unmatched: 13. The CDR3 coding sequence is TGTGCCAGCAGCAGTTTAAGGGACAGGAACCGCGAAAAACTGTTTTTT. Encoded protein: CASSSLRDRNREKLFF.

The chain uses TRBV5-1 and TRBJ2-2; the D gene is possibly TRBD1 (6 bases). V was cut by 4 bases and J by 5 bases, with 18 bases left in between. The CDR3 totals 16 residues. The V gene's germline CDR1 is SGHRS and CDR2 YFSETQ. The CDR3 is CASSQPLSQGTGELFF. The CDR3 bases are TGCGCCAGCAGCCAACCGCTGTCTCAGGGGACCGGGGAGCTGTTTTTT.

The chain employs TRBV27 and TRBJ1-5; possibly TRBD1 for D (6 bases). Trimming pared 8 bases from V and 3 bases from J, leaving 20 bases between. Germline V gene lookup returns CDR1 MNHEY and CDR2 SMNVEV (reference sequence). This CDR3 is 16 amino acids long. The CDR3 DNA sequence: TGTGCCAGCCGAAGCGTAAAAGGACAGCTCAATCAGCCCCAGCATTTT. As protein: CASRSVKGQLNQPQHF.

The genes are TRBV6-2 or TRBV6-3 and TRBJ1-2; a possible D gene is TRBD1 (5 bases). The CDR3 runs 12 residues. V lost 6 bases, J lost 8 bases, and 13 bases lay in between. The germline V gene has CDR1 MNHEY and CDR2 SVGEGT. CDR3 sequence reads: CASSAPGRGYTF. Here the CDR3 DNA reads TGTGCCAGCAGCGCTCCAGGGCGCGGCTACACCTTC.

The chain is built from TRBV10-3 and TRBJ1-1; perhaps TRBD1 as D (5 bases). Germline CDR1 is ENHRY and CDR2 is SYGVKD. Trimming shortened V by 6 bases and J by 0 bases, and 11 bases separated the two germline ends. The CDR3 covers 14 residues. In DNA form, the CDR3 reads TGTGCCATCAGGCCCGGCAGGGTGAACACTGAAGCTTTCTTT. Translation gives CAIRPGRVNTEAFF.

This chain connects TRBV28 to TRBJ2-7, with 9 nucleotides matching TRBD1. The V gene end was trimmed by 5 bases and the J gene end by 6 bases; junction bases not matched to a gene: 5. CDR1 is MDHEN and CDR2 is SYDVKM in the germline V gene. This CDR3 is built from 13 residues. CDR3 loop: CASSPQGAVEQYF. CDR3 bases: TGTGCCAGCAGTCCACAGGGGGCGGTCGAGCAGTACTTC. Full variable domain (missing parts from reference TRBV28 and TRBJ2-7): DVKVTQSSRYLVKRTGEKVFLECVQDMDHENMFWYRQDPGLGLRLIYFSYDVKMKEKGDIPEGYSVSREKKERFSLILESASTNQTSMYLCASSPQGAVEQYFGPGTRLTVT.

The V gene is TRBV4-1, the J gene TRBJ2-5; 10 nucleotides align to TRBD2. The CDR3 consists of 18 residues. V trimming: 4 bases; J trimming: 1 base; junction bases outside the gene matches: 12. CDR1 and CDR2 from the germline V gene are MGHRA and YSYEKL. Here the CDR3 DNA reads TGCGCCAGCAGCCTTGCCGGGACTAGCGTCTTCTCCCAAGAGACCCAGTACTTC. Amino acid sequence: CASSLAGTSVFSQETQYF.

The rearrangement uses TRBV15 and TRBJ2-1, with TRBD2 identical over 8 bases. The CDR3 sequence is 20 residues long. Trimming at V came to 0 bases and at J to 4 bases, leaving 17 bases not matched to a gene. Germline assignment: CDR1 LNHNV and CDR2 YYDKDF (reference sequence). The CDR3 DNA reads as TGTGCCACCAGCAGAGATCCGCCACTGATTCTAGCGGGCGGATACAATGAGCAGTTCTTC. Translating it yields CATSRDPPLILAGGYNEQFF.